This TCR beta chain was sequenced in a study of identical twins. Study-wide findings and caveats: Twin-shared out-of-frame alpha sequences were enriched for low generation probability. Clonotypes of the beta chain that were abundant in cord blood carried fewer insertions (memory repertoires showed none).

Template switching added a universal primer binding site, and final cDNA carried unique molecular identifiers. TCRdb processed the 5' RACE reads anew with MiXCR; each CDR3 protein has one entry. Here the sample spans 650,000 to 800,000 distinct CDR3 sequences, over 8.5% being singletons. Ten or more counts support this clonotype. Its specificity is not known. After removal of 3 bases from V and 4 bases from J, the junction contained 14 bases not matched to a gene. The CDR3 length is 18 residues. These records were also assigned to another study, of yellow fever vaccine responses in identical twins.

What was sequenced was PBMCs. The receptor's source is a woman aged 18-29 years in good health. The V call is TRBV12-3 or TRBV12-4, the J call TRBJ2-2, with 7 bases that match TRBD2. The CDR3 sequence: CASSLEGGGGRGTGELFF. In DNA, the CDR3 is TGTGCCAGCAGTTTGGAAGGAGGTGGCGGGAGAGGCACCGGGGAGCTGTTTTTT.